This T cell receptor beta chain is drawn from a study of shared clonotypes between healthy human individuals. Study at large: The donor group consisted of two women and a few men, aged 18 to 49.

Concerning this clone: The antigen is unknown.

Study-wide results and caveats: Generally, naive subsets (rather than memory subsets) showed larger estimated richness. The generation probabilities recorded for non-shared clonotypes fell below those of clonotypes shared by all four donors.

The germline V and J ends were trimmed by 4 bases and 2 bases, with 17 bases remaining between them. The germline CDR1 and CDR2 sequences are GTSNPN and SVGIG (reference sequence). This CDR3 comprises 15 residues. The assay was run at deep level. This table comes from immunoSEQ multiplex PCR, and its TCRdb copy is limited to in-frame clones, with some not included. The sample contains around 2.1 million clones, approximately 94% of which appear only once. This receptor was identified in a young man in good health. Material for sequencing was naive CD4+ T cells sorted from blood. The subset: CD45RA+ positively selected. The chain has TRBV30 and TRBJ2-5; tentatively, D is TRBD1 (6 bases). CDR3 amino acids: CAWTHGQKKQETQYF. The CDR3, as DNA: TGTGCCTGGACCCACGGACAGAAGAAACAAGAGACCCAGTACTTC.